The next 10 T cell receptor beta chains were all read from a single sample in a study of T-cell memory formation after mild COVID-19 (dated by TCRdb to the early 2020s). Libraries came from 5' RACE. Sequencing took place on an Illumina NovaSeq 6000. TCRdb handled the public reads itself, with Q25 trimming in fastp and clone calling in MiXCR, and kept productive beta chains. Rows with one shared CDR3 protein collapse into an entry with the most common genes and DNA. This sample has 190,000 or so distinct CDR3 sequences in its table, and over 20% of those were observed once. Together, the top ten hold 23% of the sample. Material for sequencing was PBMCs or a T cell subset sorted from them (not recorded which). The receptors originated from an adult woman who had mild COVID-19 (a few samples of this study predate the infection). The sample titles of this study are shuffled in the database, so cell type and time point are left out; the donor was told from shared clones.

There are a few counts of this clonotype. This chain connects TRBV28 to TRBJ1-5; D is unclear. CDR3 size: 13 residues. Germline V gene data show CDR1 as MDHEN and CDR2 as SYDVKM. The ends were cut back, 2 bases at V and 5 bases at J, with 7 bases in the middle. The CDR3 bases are TGTGCCAGCAGTTTACTGATAGATCAGCCCCAGCATTTT. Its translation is CASSLLIDQPQHF. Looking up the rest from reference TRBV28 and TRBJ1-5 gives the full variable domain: DVKVTQSSRYLVKRTGEKVFLECVQDMDHENMFWYRQDPGLGLRLIYFSYDVKMKEKGDIPEGYSVSREKKERFSLILESASTNQTSMYLCASSLLIDQPQHFGDGTRLSIL.

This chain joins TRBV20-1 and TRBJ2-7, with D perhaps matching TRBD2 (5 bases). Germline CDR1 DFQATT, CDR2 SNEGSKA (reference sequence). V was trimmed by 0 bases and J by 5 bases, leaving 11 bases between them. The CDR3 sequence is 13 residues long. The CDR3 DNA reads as TGCAGTGCTAGAGATCCCCCCGGGGACGAGCAGTACTTC. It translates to CSARDPPGDEQYF.

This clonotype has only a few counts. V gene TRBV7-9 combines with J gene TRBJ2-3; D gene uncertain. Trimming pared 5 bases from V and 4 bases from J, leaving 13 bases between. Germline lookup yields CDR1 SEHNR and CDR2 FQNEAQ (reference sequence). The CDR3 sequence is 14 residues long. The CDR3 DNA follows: TGTGCCAGCAGCCCGAGGTACGCGTCAGATACGCAGTATTTT. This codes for CASSPRYASDTQYF.

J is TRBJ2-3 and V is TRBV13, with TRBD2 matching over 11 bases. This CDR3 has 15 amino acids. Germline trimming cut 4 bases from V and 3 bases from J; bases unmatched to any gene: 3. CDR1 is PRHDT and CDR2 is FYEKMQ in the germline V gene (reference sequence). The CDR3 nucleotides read TGTGCCAGCAGCTGGCCTAGCGGGGGGACAGATACGCAGTATTTT. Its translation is CASSWPSGGTDTQYF.

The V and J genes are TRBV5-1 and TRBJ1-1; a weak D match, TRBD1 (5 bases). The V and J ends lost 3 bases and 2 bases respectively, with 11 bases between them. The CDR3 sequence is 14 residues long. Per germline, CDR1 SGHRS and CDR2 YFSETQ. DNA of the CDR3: TGCGCCAGCAGCTCGACAGCGACCAACACTGAAGCTTTCTTT. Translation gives CASSSTATNTEAFF.

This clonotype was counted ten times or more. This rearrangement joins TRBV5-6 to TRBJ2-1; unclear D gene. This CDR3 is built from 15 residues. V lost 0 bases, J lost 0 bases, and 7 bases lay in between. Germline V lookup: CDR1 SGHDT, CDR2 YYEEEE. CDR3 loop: CASSLGGGSYNEQFF. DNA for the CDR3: TGTGCCAGCAGCTTGGGAGGCGGCTCCTACAATGAGCAGTTCTTC.

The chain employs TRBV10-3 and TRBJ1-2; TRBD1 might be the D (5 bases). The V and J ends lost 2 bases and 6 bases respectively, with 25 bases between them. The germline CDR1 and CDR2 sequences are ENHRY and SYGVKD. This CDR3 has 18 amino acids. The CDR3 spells CAISEKHNGHQGIDGYTF. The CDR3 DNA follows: TGTGCCATCAGTGAGAAACACAACGGACATCAGGGAATTGATGGCTACACCTTC.

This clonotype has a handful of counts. The CDR3: CASSGTSGGDNEQFF. In DNA form, the CDR3 reads TGTGCCAGCAGCGGGACTAGCGGGGGGGACAATGAGCAGTTCTTC. The genes are TRBV2 and TRBJ2-1; 16 bases line up with TRBD2. V gave up 6 bases and J gave up 5 bases; unmatched junction bases: 1. CDR3 length equals 15 residues. Germline assignment: CDR1 SNHLY and CDR2 FYNNEI.

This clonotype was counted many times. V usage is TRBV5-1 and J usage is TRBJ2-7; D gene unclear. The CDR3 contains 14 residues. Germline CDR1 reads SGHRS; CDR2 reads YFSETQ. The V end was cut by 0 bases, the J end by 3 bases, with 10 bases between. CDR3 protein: CASSLAGLGYEQYF. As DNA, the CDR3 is TGCGCCAGCAGCTTGGCCGGGCTAGGCTACGAGCAGTACTTC.

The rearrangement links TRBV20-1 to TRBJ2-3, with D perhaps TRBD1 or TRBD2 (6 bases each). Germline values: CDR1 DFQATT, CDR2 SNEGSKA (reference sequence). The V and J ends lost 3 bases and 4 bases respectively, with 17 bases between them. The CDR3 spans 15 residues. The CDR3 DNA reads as TGCAGTGCTAGTTCCGCGGAGGGGGTCGCAGATACGCAGTATTTT. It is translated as CSASSAEGVADTQYF.